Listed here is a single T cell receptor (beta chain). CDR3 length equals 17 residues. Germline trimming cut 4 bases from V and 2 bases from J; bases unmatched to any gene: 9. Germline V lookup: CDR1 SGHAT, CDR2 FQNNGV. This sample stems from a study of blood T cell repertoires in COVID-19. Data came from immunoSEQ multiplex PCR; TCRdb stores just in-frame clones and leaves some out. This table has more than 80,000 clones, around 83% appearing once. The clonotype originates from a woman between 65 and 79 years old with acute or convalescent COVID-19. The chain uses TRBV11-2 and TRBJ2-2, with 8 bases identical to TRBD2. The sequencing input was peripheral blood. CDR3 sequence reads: CASSSLRGGSNTGELFF. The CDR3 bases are TGTGCCAGCAGCTCTCTTCGGGGGGGGAGCAACACCGGGGAGCTGTTTTTT.